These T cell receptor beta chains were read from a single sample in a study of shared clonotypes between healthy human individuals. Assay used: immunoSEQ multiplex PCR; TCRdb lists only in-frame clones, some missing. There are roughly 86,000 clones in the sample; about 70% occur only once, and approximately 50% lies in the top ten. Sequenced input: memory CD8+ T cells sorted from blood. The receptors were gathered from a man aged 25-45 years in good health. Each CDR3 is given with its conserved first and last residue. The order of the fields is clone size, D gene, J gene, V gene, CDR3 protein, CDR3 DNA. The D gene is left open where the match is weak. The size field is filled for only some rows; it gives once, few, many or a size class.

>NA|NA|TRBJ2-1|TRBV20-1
CSARDLNEQFF
TGCAGTGCTAGGGACCTCAATGAGCAGTTCTTC
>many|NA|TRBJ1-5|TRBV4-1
CASSQDAGSNQPQHF
TGCGCCAGCAGCCAAGATGCAGGGAGCAATCAGCCCCAGCATTTT
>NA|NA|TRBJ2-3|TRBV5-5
CASSSVLPGDTQYF
TGTGCCAGCAGCTCAGTTTTGCCCGGAGATACGCAGTATTTT
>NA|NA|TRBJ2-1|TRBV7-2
CASSLGVGTYNEQFF
TGTGCCAGCAGCTTAGGGGTCGGGACTTACAATGAGCAGTTCTTC
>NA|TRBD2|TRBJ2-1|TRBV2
CASSETGREEFF
TGTGCCAGCAGTGAGACGGGGCGGGAGGAGTTCTTC
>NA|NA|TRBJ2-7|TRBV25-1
CATSSTQAYEQYF
TGTGCCACCTCATCCACACAGGCCTACGAGCAGTACTTC
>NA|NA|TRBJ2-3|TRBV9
CASSPRTSAGRDTQYF
TGTGCCAGCAGCCCCCGAACGTCGGCGGGAAGGGATACGCAGTATTTT
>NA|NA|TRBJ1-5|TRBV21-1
CASSTSNRVQLGSGNQPQHF
TGTGCCAGCAGCACGTCTAACAGGGTCCAGCTGGGGTCCGGCAATCAGCCCCAGCATTTT
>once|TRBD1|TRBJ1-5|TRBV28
CASSPDRVNQPQHF
TGTGCCAGCAGCCCGGACAGGGTGAATCAGCCCCAGCATTTT
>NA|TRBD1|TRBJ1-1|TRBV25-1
CATHRGDTEAFF
TGTGCCACACACAGGGGCGACACTGAAGCTTTCTTT
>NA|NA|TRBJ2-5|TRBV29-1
CSVGEGQETQYF
TGCAGCGTTGGGGAAGGCCAAGAGACCCAGTACTTC
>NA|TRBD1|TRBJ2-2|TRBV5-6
CASSLGTGPNTGELFF
TGTGCCAGCAGCTTAGGGACAGGGCCGAACACCGGGGAGCTGTTTTTT
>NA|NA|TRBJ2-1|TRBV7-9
CASSRESNEQFF
TGTGCCAGCAGCCGGGAATCGAATGAGCAGTTCTTC
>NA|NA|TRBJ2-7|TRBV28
CASSSGTEYEQYF
TGTGCCAGCAGTTCTGGGACCGAATACGAGCAGTACTTC
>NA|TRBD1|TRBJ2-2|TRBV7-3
CASSPHHGTGKTGELFF
TGTGCCAGCAGCCCACATCACGGGACAGGAAAGACCGGGGAGCTGTTTTTT
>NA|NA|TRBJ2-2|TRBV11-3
CASSLDLNTGELFF
TGTGCCAGCAGCTTGGACCTGAACACCGGGGAGCTGTTTTTT
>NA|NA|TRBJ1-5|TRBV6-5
CASSPPRNSNQPQHF
TGTGCCAGCAGCCCCCCACGAAATAGCAATCAGCCCCAGCATTTT
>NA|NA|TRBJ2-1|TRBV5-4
CASSLTGASYNEQFF
TGTGCCAGCAGCCTCACAGGAGCCTCCTACAATGAGCAGTTCTTC
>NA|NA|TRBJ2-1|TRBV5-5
CASSDDASSYNEQFF
TGTGCCAGCAGCGACGACGCGAGCTCCTACAATGAGCAGTTCTTC
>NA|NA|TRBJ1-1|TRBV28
CATKSRQNTEAFF
TGTGCCACAAAGTCCCGACAGAACACTGAAGCTTTCTTT
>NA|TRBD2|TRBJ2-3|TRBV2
CAERGDTDTQYF
TGTGCCGAGCGGGGGGACACAGATACGCAGTATTTT
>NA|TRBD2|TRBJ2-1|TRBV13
CASSLVAGGVDEQFF
TGTGCCAGCAGCTTAGTAGCGGGAGGAGTAGATGAGCAGTTCTTC
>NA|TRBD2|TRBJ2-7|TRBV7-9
CASSFPLAGGLSYEQYF
TGTGCCAGCAGCTTCCCTCTTGCGGGAGGCCTTTCCTACGAGCAGTACTTC
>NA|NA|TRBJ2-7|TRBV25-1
CASSASGGLASYEQYF
TGTGCCAGCAGTGCCTCCGGGGGGCTAGCGTCGTACGAGCAGTACTTC
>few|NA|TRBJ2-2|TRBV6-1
CASKERDAGELFF
TGTGCCAGCAAAGAACGGGATGCCGGGGAGCTGTTTTTT
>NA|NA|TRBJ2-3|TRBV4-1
CASSQTAIDTQYF
TGCGCCAGCAGCCAAACAGCCATAGATACGCAGTATTTT
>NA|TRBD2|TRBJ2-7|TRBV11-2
CASSSGGYEQYF
TGTGCCAGCAGCTCGGGAGGCTACGAGCAGTACTTC
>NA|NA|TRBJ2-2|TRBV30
CAWAWGRSTGELFF
TGTGCCTGGGCTTGGGGGAGAAGCACCGGGGAGCTGTTTTTT
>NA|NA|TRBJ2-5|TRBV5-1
CASSLGVAETQYF
TGCGCCAGCAGCTTAGGAGTGGCAGAGACCCAGTACTTC
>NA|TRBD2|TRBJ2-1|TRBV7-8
CGCGREVGRNEQFF
TGTGGTTGCGGGCGGGAGGTTGGGAGGAATGAGCAGTTCTTC
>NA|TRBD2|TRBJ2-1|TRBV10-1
CASSVGSGVARLGEQFF
TGCGCCAGCAGTGTTGGTAGCGGGGTGGCACGTCTTGGTGAGCAGTTCTTC
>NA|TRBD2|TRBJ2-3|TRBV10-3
CAISATSGSGDTQYF
TGTGCCATCAGTGCGACTAGCGGGTCGGGAGATACGCAGTATTTT
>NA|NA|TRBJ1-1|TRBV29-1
CSVLPFGTEAFF
TGCAGCGTGCTACCGTTCGGCACTGAAGCTTTCTTT
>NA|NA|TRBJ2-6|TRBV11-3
CASSLDGPSGANVLTF
TGTGCCAGCAGCTTGGACGGACCCTCTGGGGCCAACGTCCTGACTTTC
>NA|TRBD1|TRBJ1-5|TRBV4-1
CASSQVQGNQPQHF
TGCGCCAGCAGCCAGGTACAGGGGAATCAGCCCCAGCATTTT
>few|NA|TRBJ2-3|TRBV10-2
CASSYLAGYDTQYF
TGCGCCAGCAGCTATCTGGCGGGATACGATACGCAGTATTTT
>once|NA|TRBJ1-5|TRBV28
CASSDVYQPQHF
TGTGCCAGCAGTGACGTTTATCAGCCCCAGCATTTT
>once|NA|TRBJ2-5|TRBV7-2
CASSLVSLQQETQYF
TGTGCCAGCAGCTTAGTGTCGCTTCAACAAGAGACCCAGTACTTC
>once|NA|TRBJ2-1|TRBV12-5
CASGLSGVLYNEQFF
TGTGCTAGTGGCTTAAGCGGTGTGTTGTACAATGAGCAGTTCTTC
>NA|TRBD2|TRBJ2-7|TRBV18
CASSQRGLAGGSGEQYF
TGTGCCAGCTCACAAAGAGGACTAGCGGGAGGGTCGGGCGAGCAGTACTTC
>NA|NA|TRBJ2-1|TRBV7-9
CASSFKPLGLLFHEQFF
TGTGCCAGCAGCTTTAAGCCCCTCGGACTCCTTTTCCATGAGCAGTTCTTC
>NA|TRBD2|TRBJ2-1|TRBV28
CASSKLAGADEQFF
TGTGCCAGCAGTAAACTAGCGGGAGCTGATGAGCAGTTCTTC
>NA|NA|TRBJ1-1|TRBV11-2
CASSLEGSRDTEAFF
TGTGCCAGCAGCTTAGAAGGGAGCCGGGACACTGAAGCTTTCTTT
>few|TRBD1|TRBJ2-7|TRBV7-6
CASSPRQGSEQYF
TGTGCCAGCAGCCCCAGACAGGGTTCCGAGCAGTACTTC
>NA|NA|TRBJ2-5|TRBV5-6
CASSLGGGPPGETQYF
TGTGCCAGCAGCTTGGGAGGGGGGCCCCCTGGAGAGACCCAGTACTTC
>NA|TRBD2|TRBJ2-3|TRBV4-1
CASSPALAGDTQYF
TGCGCCAGCAGCCCAGCCTTAGCGGGAGATACGCAGTATTTT
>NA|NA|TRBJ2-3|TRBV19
CASSSGGGLTDTQYF
TGTGCCAGTAGTAGCGGTGGCGGTTTGACAGATACGCAGTATTTT
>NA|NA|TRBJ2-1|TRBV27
CASSLNFLGNEQFF
TGTGCCAGCAGTTTAAATTTTCTAGGCAATGAGCAGTTCTTC
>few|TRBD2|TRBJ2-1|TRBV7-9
CASSLRTSGRLEQFF
TGTGCCAGCAGCTTAAGGACTAGCGGGAGACTAGAGCAGTTCTTC
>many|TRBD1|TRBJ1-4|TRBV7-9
CASSAGQGGEKLFF
TGTGCCAGCAGCGCGGGACAGGGTGGTGAAAAACTGTTTTTT
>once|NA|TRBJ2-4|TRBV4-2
CASSLAGTEVVAKNIQYF
TGTGCCAGCAGCTTGGCCGGTACAGAAGTGGTAGCCAAAAACATTCAGTACTTC
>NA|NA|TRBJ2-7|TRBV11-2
CASSFGTQAEQYF
TGTGCCAGCAGCTTTGGTACGCAGGCCGAGCAGTACTTC
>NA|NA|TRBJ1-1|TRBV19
CASKGFVNTEAFF
TGTGCCAGTAAAGGGTTTGTGAACACTGAAGCTTTCTTT
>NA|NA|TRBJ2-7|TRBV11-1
CASSTPSGGNYEQYF
TGTGCCAGCAGCACCCCGAGTGGGGGCAACTACGAGCAGTACTTC
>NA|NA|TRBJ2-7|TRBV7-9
CASSLGGRTYEQYF
TGTGCCAGCAGCTTAGGGGGTAGAACCTACGAGCAGTACTTC
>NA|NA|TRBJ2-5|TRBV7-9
CASSLGAQETQYF
TGTGCCAGCAGCTTGGGGGCACAAGAGACCCAGTACTTC
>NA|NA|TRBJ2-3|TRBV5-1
CASSLGRRGDTQYF
TGCGCCAGCAGCTTGGGAAGGAGGGGGGATACGCAGTATTTT